This TCR beta chain is drawn from a study of OX40 agonist ivuxolimab in advanced cancers. On the study more broadly: Partial responses occurred in three patients (one hepatocellular carcinoma, two cutaneous melanoma). General study findings and limits: Clonal expansion in partial responders at 0.1-3.0 mg/kg ranked among the lowest. Average numbers of expanded clones were greater in CD8+ T cells than in CD4+.

Trimming cost V 5 bases and J 3 bases, with 10 bases left between them. The CDR3 covers 13 residues. Germline V gene data show CDR1 as MDHEN and CDR2 as SYDVKM. Concerning this clone: Its cognate antigen is unknown.

Profiled with immunoSEQ multiplex PCR; TCRdb holds only in-frame clones, not every one. The sample has approximately 13,000 clones; 65% to 85% are singletons. Autoimmune disease history or systemic immunosuppression meant exclusion. The chain couples TRBV28 to TRBJ1-2; D gene unclear. This sample comprised CD4+ or CD8+ T cells sorted from blood, obtained in a trial of the OX40 agonist ivuxolimab. The receptor comes from an adult with an advanced solid tumor such as melanoma, head and neck, liver or kidney cancer. The CDR3 bases are TGTGCCAGCAGTGACCCTAGGCACTATGGCTACACCTTC. This translates into CASSDPRHYGYTF.